Listed below are T cell receptor beta chains from one sample, sequenced in a study of long-term antiretroviral therapy in people with HIV. Generated by immunoSEQ multiplex PCR, the TCRdb table keeps only in-frame clones and is missing some. The sample holds about 25,000 clones, 80% to 90% seen once. The sample consisted of unsorted PBMCs, taken 1.2 years after starting antiretroviral therapy. Receptors were obtained from a man in his fifties or sixties with HIV. Each CDR3 is given with its conserved first and last residue. D genes are given only for firm matches. Only part of the rows carry a size: once, few, many, or a class if the clone is expanded.

>TRBV4-1|-|TRBD1|TRBJ1-2
CASSQVAGQGGGGGYTF
TGCGCCAGCAGCCAAGTCGCGGGACAGGGAGGGGGCGGGGGCTACACCTTC
>TRBV2|-|-|TRBJ2-1
CASSWTNPYNEQFF
TGTGCCAGCAGCTGGACTAACCCGTACAATGAGCAGTTCTTC
>TRBV9|-|-|TRBJ2-3
CASSAAGSSTDTQYF
TGTGCCAGCAGCGCCGCCGGGTCCTCCACAGATACGCAGTATTTT
>TRBV30|-|-|TRBJ1-1
CAWYRAMNTEAFF
TGTGCCTGGTACAGGGCCATGAACACTGAAGCTTTCTTT
>TRBV30|-|-|TRBJ1-1
CAWGPGGMNTEAFF
TGTGCCTGGGGTCCGGGGGGCATGAACACTGAAGCTTTCTTT
>TRBV10-3|-|-|TRBJ1-6
CAISEEGGSYNSPLHF
TGTGCCATCAGTGAGGAAGGGGGCTCCTATAATTCACCCCTCCACTTT
>TRBV5-6|-|-|TRBJ2-1
CASSWVGGGQRKFHEQFF
TGTGCCAGCAGCTGGGTTGGGGGGGGACAGCGGAAGTTTCATGAGCAGTTCTTC
>TRBV10-1|-|-|TRBJ2-2
CASSVLQVVDGELFF
TGCGCCAGCAGTGTTTTACAGGTTGTAGACGGGGAGCTGTTTTTT
>TRBV5-1|-|-|TRBJ2-7
CASSKGTYEQYF
TGCGCCAGCAGCAAGGGGACCTACGAGCAGTACTTC
>TRBV2|-|TRBD1|TRBJ2-7
CASTGARTGTYEQYF
TGTGCCAGCACGGGGGCGAGGACAGGGACCTACGAGCAGTACTTC
>TRBV6-5|-|TRBD1|TRBJ1-5
CASSNRGGNQPQHF
TGTGCCAGCAGCAACAGGGGGGGCAATCAGCCCCAGCATTTT
>TRBV19|-|TRBD1|TRBJ1-2
CASTLGQGALGYTF
TGTGCCAGTACCCTAGGACAGGGGGCACTTGGCTACACCTTC
>TRBV11-2|-|TRBD1|TRBJ1-4
CASSLHGTGEKLFF
TGTGCCAGCAGCTTACATGGGACAGGTGAAAAACTGTTTTTT
>TRBV28|-|-|TRBJ1-1
CASSFGPRRAEAFF
TGTGCCAGCAGTTTCGGTCCTCGCAGGGCTGAAGCTTTCTTT
>TRBV7-6|-|-|TRBJ2-3
CASSFSLPDTQYF
TGTGCCAGCAGCTTTTCCTTGCCAGATACGCAGTATTTT
>TRBV19|-|TRBD1|TRBJ1-1
CASSIQTGGTEAFF
TGTGCCAGTAGTATACAAACAGGGGGCACTGAAGCTTTCTTT
>TRBV4-3|-|-|TRBJ1-1
CASSQGLIRWDTEAFF
TGCGCCAGCAGCCAAGGCTTAATAAGGTGGGACACTGAAGCTTTCTTT
>TRBV6-6|-|-|TRBJ2-7
CAGGRTSYEQYF
TGTGCCGGGGGGAGAACCTCTTACGAGCAGTACTTC
>TRBV6-5|-|TRBD1|TRBJ1-1
CASSYLRDSWNTEAFF
TGTGCCAGCAGTTACTTAAGGGACAGCTGGAACACTGAAGCTTTCTTT
>TRBV19|-|TRBD1|TRBJ1-2
CASHGQGNYGYTF
TGTGCCAGTCACGGACAGGGGAACTATGGCTACACCTTC
>TRBV5-6|-|-|TRBJ2-3
CASSLWSHQDTQYF
TGTGCCAGCAGCCTCTGGTCCCACCAAGATACGCAGTATTTT
>TRBV25-1|few|-|TRBJ2-2
CASSLRGPLTGELFF
TGTGCCAGCAGTCTACGAGGGCCGCTCACCGGGGAGCTGTTTTTT
>TRBV4-2|-|TRBD2|TRBJ2-3
CASSPLAGGPDTQYF
TGTGCCAGCAGCCCACTAGCGGGGGGGCCAGATACGCAGTATTTT